The T cell receptor (beta chain) under discussion was sequenced for a study of cytomegalovirus exposure and HLA in healthy donors. Study-level findings and limits: Altogether, some 170 TCR beta chains were recorded as cytomegalovirus-associated. The dataset shows that most TCR sequences were rare, while some public TCRs occurred in many donors.

This clone has a single count. Its target is not known. Generated by immunoSEQ multiplex PCR, the TCRdb table keeps only in-frame clones and is missing some. The table lists some 150,000 clones, roughly nine tenths of them singletons, with more than 2.5% in the top ten. Sequencing used PBMCs. This receptor was obtained from a woman aged 18-35 years in good health and CMV-seropositive.

The CDR3 here is CASRRGNQPQHF. DNA for the CDR3: TGTGCCAGCCGCCGGGGCAATCAGCCCCAGCATTTT. The V gene is TRBV2, the J gene TRBJ1-5, with D unresolved. The germline gives CDR1 SNHLY, CDR2 FYNNEI. V lost 8 bases and J lost 2, with 7 bases in between. The CDR3 runs 12 residues.